This T cell receptor beta chain was identified during a study of beta chain features in type 1 diabetes. The wider study: In all, about 100,000,000 sorted cells from all samples were analyzed. Overall study results and limits: TCRB CDR3s were moderately but significantly shorter in Type 1 diabetes patients in all four CD4+ subsets. Compared with healthy donors, patients appeared to share more similar naive, central memory and regulatory TCRB repertoires.

As every portion of the isolated RNA was reverse transcribed, the sequencing read expressed TCRB transcripts. Clones were sequenced by immunoSEQ multiplex PCR, and TCRdb holds only the in-frame ones, with some missing. The sample carries about 660,000 clones, about an eighth recorded once. In this sample, this clone turned up a few times. Its cognate antigen is unknown. Germline V CDR1 and CDR2: SGHRS, YFSETQ. Trimming shortened V by 4 bases and J by 3 bases, and 11 bases separated the two germline ends. The CDR3 spans 15 residues. This TCR derives from a man between 18 and 29 years old with type 1 diabetes. The chain uses TRBV5-1 and TRBJ2-6, with D unresolved. The material sequenced was naive CD4+ T cells from blood. This CDR3 is CASSPREVGANVLTF. The DNA for the CDR3 is TGCGCCAGCAGCCCGAGAGAGGTTGGGGCCAACGTCCTGACTTTC.